These 17 T cell receptor beta chains came from one sample sequenced in a study of technical replicates of blood from several donors. TCRdb's copy holds only in-frame clones and misses some; the assay was immunoSEQ multiplex PCR. The data hold roughly 80,000 clones, with about nine tenths observed a single time. Sequenced material: T cells isolated from PBMCs. These receptors were collected from a human donor in good health.

The J gene is TRBJ2-7, the V gene TRBV5-4; 9 bases map to TRBD2. From germline, CDR1 is SGHNT and CDR2 YYREEE (reference sequence). J was trimmed by 7 bases and V by 1 base; bases with no gene match: 21. CDR3 size: 19 residues. As DNA, the CDR3 is TGTGCCAGCAGCTTGCCGAGAGAAGTCCCCGGGACTAGCTTGGATGAGCAGTACTTC. Its translation: CASSLPREVPGTSLDEQYF.

The chain couples TRBV29-1 to TRBJ2-7; the D gene is possibly TRBD2 (7 bases). The germline CDR1 and CDR2 sequences are SQVTM and ANQGSEA. Trimming left V 3 bases short and J 7 bases short, with 16 bases between. CDR3 size: 13 residues. The CDR3 sequence is CSVERGGFGEQYF. CDR3 in DNA: TGCAGCGTTGAGAGGGGGGGTTTCGGGGAGCAGTACTTC.

V gene TRBV5-1 combines with J gene TRBJ2-7; D is unclear. Germline V gives CDR1 SGHRS, CDR2 YFSETQ. The CDR3 extends over 14 amino acids. V was pared by 0 bases and J by 0 bases, with 7 bases between. CDR3 protein: CASSLDTYSYEQYF. CDR3 sequence (DNA): TGCGCCAGCAGCTTGGACACATACTCCTACGAGCAGTACTTC.

This clone showed up just once. This same CDR3 is encoded by further DNA sequences in the sample. The chain recombines TRBV18 with TRBJ2-7; 7 nucleotides line up with TRBD1. There are 14 residues in the CDR3. J lost 1 base, V lost 3 bases, and 3 bases had no gene match. Per germline, CDR1 KGHSH and CDR2 LQKENI. The CDR3 protein is CASSPPGQSYEQYF. The CDR3 DNA reads TGTGCCAGCTCACCGCCGGGACAGTCCTACGAGCAGTACTTC.

There are a few counts of this clone. The chain carries TRBV6-5 and TRBJ2-7; maybe TRBD2 (5 bases). Trimming cost V 0 bases and J 4 bases, with 13 bases left between them. The CDR3 extends over 15 amino acids. The germline V gene has CDR1 MNHEY and CDR2 SVGAGI. CDR3 region: CASSYSSGLGYEQYF. As DNA, the CDR3 is TGTGCCAGCAGTTACTCGTCGGGGTTAGGTTACGAGCAGTACTTC.

This clone was seen a handful of times. The chain employs TRBV5-1 and TRBJ2-2; D is uncertain. The germline V gene has CDR1 SGHRS and CDR2 YFSETQ. This CDR3 has 15 residues. V lost 3 bases and J 2 bases, leaving 11 bases between the germline ends. The CDR3 nucleotides are TGCGCCAGCAGCTCCCACTACCAAAACACCGGGGAGCTGTTTTTT. This sequence encodes CASSSHYQNTGELFF.

The chain carries TRBV28 and TRBJ2-1, with 9 bases matching TRBD2. CDR1 MDHEN and CDR2 SYDVKM come from the germline V gene. With V trimmed by 7 bases and J by 8 bases, 12 bases remained unmatched. This CDR3 has 15 amino acids. The chain's CDR3 is CASTPWREGTDEQFF. DNA of the CDR3: TGTGCCAGCACCCCGTGGCGGGAGGGTACTGATGAGCAGTTCTTC.

This clone was seen a handful of times. The chain is built from TRBV4-3 and TRBJ1-1, with 9 bases lining up with TRBD1. The CDR3 has 13 amino acids. After removal of 3 bases from V and 7 bases from J, the junction contained 3 bases not matched to a gene. The germline gives CDR1 LGHNA, CDR2 YSLEER. The CDR3 coding sequence is TGCGCCAGCAGCCAGTGGACAGGGGATGAAGCTTTCTTT. Amino acid sequence: CASSQWTGDEAFF.

V is TRBV14 and J is TRBJ1-2, with TRBD1 as a possible D gene (5 bases). CDR1 and CDR2 (germline): SGHDN, FVKESK. The V gene lost 2 bases and the J gene lost 3 bases, with 10 bases spanning the gap. This CDR3 has 14 amino acids. The CDR3 protein is CASSQNKGHYGYTF. CDR3 nucleotide sequence: TGTGCCAGCAGCCAAAATAAGGGGCACTATGGCTACACCTTC.

The rearrangement uses TRBV27 and TRBJ2-3; 11 bases are a match to TRBD1. After removal of 5 bases from V and 3 bases from J, the junction contained 4 bases not matched to a gene. CDR3 length: 15 amino acids. CDR1 and CDR2 (germline): MNHEY, SMNVEV (reference sequence). CDR3 nucleotide sequence: TGTGCCAGCAGTCATGGGGACAGGGGGACAGATACGCAGTATTTT. Amino acids: CASSHGDRGTDTQYF.

The J gene is TRBJ2-1, the V gene TRBV7-8; 11 bases fit TRBD2. The CDR3 runs 15 residues. The germline V gene has CDR1 SGHVS and CDR2 FQNEAQ. After removal of 5 bases from V and 5 bases from J, the junction contained 5 bases not matched to a gene. This CDR3 reads CASSPTGLADNEQFF. CDR3 sequence (DNA): TGTGCCAGCAGCCCAACGGGACTAGCGGACAATGAGCAGTTCTTC.

CDR3 DNA sequence: TGTGCCAGCAGCGTAAGGACAGCTAGCACAGATACGCAGTATTTT. Amino acid sequence: CASSVRTASTDTQYF. This rearrangement joins TRBV9 to TRBJ2-3, with D perhaps matching TRBD1 (6 bases). The length of the CDR3 is 15 residues. Germline CDR1 reads SGDLS; CDR2 reads YYNGEE. The V gene lost 1 base and the J gene lost 0 bases, with 9 bases spanning the gap.

The chain employs TRBV19 and TRBJ1-4, with a weak D call TRBD1 (5 bases). This CDR3 comprises 16 residues. Germline loops: CDR1 LNHDA, CDR2 SQIVND (reference sequence). Trimming stripped 0 bases from V and 1 base from J, with 9 bases between. The CDR3 nucleotides read TGTGCCAGTAGTATAGATCTCCAGGGAACTAATGAAAAACTGTTTTTT. Translated, it gives CASSIDLQGTNEKLFF.

The chain recombines TRBV19 with TRBJ2-1; 13 bases map to TRBD2. This CDR3 region has 16 residues. Germline CDR1 LNHDA, CDR2 SQIVND (reference sequence). The V segment lost 5 bases and the J segment 7 bases; nucleotides outside the gene matches: 8. CDR3 DNA: TGTGCCAGTAGTGAGGGACTAGCGGGACTCCTAAATGAGCAGTTCTTC. Translation: CASSEGLAGLLNEQFF. The whole variable domain, remainder taken from reference TRBV19 and TRBJ2-1, is DGGITQSPKYLFRKEGQNVTLSCEQNLNHDAMYWYRQDPGQGLRLIYYSQIVNDFQKGDIAEGYSVSREKKESFPLTVTSAQKNPTAFYLCASSEGLAGLLNEQFFGPGTRLTVL.

The chain employs TRBV19 and TRBJ2-1; 13 bases are shared with TRBD2. The J segment lost 5 bases and the V segment lost 7 bases, leaving 2 bases of the junction unmatched. The CDR3 has 14 residues. Germline-derived CDR1 and CDR2 are LNHDA and SQIVND (reference sequence). DNA for the CDR3: TGTGCCAGTATCGGGACTAGCGGGAACAATGAGCAGTTCTTC. Translated, it gives CASIGTSGNNEQFF. The full variable domain, with the rest looked up from reference TRBV19 and TRBJ2-1, is DGGITQSPKYLFRKEGQNVTLSCEQNLNHDAMYWYRQDPGQGLRLIYYSQIVNDFQKGDIAEGYSVSREKKESFPLTVTSAQKNPTAFYLCASIGTSGNNEQFFGPGTRLTVL.

The V gene is TRBV28, the J gene TRBJ2-2; 7 positions match TRBD1. The CDR3 has 14 residues. The germline V gene has CDR1 MDHEN and CDR2 SYDVKM. J was trimmed by 6 bases and V by 2 bases; bases with no gene match: 3. The DNA for the CDR3 is TGTGCCAGCAGTTTAGACAGGGAGCCCGGGGAGCTGTTTTTT. This codes for CASSLDREPGELFF.

This clone has only a few counts. This rearrangement joins TRBV5-4 to TRBJ1-4, with D possibly being TRBD1 (5 bases). CDR1 SGHNT and CDR2 YYREEE come from the germline V gene (reference sequence). The CDR3 has 15 amino acids. The germline V and J ends were trimmed by 0 bases and 5 bases, with 11 bases remaining between them. The CDR3 DNA reads as TGTGCCAGCAGCTTGGGGGGGGTCGGCAATGAAAAACTGTTTTTT. Translation: CASSLGGVGNEKLFF.